The rows below give T cell receptor beta chains drawn from one sample of a study of CD8 T cells in ankylosing spondylitis. TCRdb called the 5' RACE reads again in MiXCR, with one record for every CDR3 protein. Among 100,000 or so distinct CDR3 sequences listed, around 24% were seen once. Material for sequencing was synovial fluid, either unsorted or a sorted T cell fraction (not recorded which). Receptor source: a male donor with ankylosing spondylitis. Each CDR3 is given without its conserved first and last residue. The order of the fields is D gene, J gene, V gene, CDR3 protein. D genes are given only for firm matches.

TRBD1,TRBJ2-5,TRBV10-3,AISDRDREIETQY
NA,TRBJ2-1,TRBV7-6,ASSLAGEGHNEQF
NA,TRBJ1-1,TRBV9,ASSVVVTEAF
NA,TRBJ2-1,TRBV2,ASSPDWTYNEQF
NA,TRBJ2-1,TRBV25-1,ASSELSEQF
NA,TRBJ1-6,TRBV2,ASRTSAFNSPLH
NA,TRBJ1-3,TRBV29-1,SVEVQFGNTIY
NA,TRBJ2-2,TRBV29-1,SVVFGSILTGELF
TRBD1,TRBJ1-2,TRBV15,ATSRGTGVYGYT
NA,TRBJ1-5,TRBV3-1,ASSHTGRGGGNQPQH
NA,TRBJ2-5,TRBV5-1,ASSLTSRSGSLETQY
TRBD1,TRBJ1-1,TRBV15,ATSGRDRDPPTYTAF
NA,TRBJ2-2,TRBV5-1,ASSLGGGYTGELF
TRBD1,TRBJ1-1,TRBV7-8,ASSRAGTGGNTEAF
NA,TRBJ2-3,TRBV7-7,ASSLGPPDTQY
NA,TRBJ1-3,TRBV15,ATSRVSSSGNTIY
NA,TRBJ2-2,TRBV10-1,ASKFSDTGELF
NA,TRBJ2-7,TRBV25-1,ASGNYEQY
TRBD1,TRBJ1-6,TRBV28,ASSRTGGISPLH
NA,TRBJ2-5,TRBV6-2/TRBV6-3,ATKPVGRETQY
NA,TRBJ1-5,TRBV19,ASSIDLLVSNQPQH
NA,TRBJ2-1,TRBV7-2,ASEQRRSSYNEQF
NA,TRBJ1-1,TRBV29-1,SVFVMGGTEAF
NA,TRBJ2-2,TRBV4-2,ASSQVGPSANTGELF
NA,TRBJ2-1,TRBV11-3,ASSWAGDYNEQF
NA,TRBJ1-1,TRBV5-1,ASSPRAGQNTEAF
NA,TRBJ1-2,TRBV9,ASTEGNYGYT
NA,TRBJ2-5,TRBV7-8,ASSSPAGREETQY
NA,TRBJ2-1,TRBV20-1,SASAGLSEQF
NA,TRBJ2-1,TRBV20-1,SALMPYLNEQF
TRBD1,TRBJ2-5,TRBV20-1,SARDPPGGLETQY
NA,TRBJ2-3,TRBV4-2,ASSFYREDTQY
NA,TRBJ1-2,TRBV27,ASSSGGVFYGYT
NA,TRBJ1-5,TRBV20-1,SASLKEGTGFGNQPQH
NA,TRBJ2-4,TRBV12-3/TRBV12-4,ASSLVPVGYIQY
NA,TRBJ1-2,TRBV4-1,ASSQPQGNYGYT
TRBD1,TRBJ1-2,TRBV12-5,ASGLDGGQAHGYT
NA,TRBJ2-3,TRBV3-1,ASSHGYTSTDTQY
TRBD1,TRBJ2-7,TRBV15,ATSRGQGPSYEQY
NA,TRBJ2-5,TRBV18,ASSSARQETQY
NA,TRBJ1-1,TRBV25-1,ASSPSGRNTEAF